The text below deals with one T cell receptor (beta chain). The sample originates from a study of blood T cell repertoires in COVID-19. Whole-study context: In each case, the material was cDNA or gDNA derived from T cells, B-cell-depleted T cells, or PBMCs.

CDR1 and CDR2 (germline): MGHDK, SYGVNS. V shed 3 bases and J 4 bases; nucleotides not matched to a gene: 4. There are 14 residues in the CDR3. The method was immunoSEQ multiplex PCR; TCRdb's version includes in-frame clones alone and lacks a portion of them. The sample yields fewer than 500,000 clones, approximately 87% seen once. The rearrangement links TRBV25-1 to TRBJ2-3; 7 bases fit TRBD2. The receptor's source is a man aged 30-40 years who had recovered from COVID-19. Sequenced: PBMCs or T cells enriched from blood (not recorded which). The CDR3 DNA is TGTGCCAGCAGTGATATGGGGGGGGCAGATACGCAGTATTTT. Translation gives CASSDMGGADTQYF.